The source of this T cell receptor (beta chain) is a study of CD8 T cells in ankylosing spondylitis. It was by quantitative 5'-RACE with molecular barcodes that TCR beta libraries were made. MiXCR was run by TCRdb on the 5' RACE reads, yielding one entry per CDR3 protein. Of around 770,000 distinct CDR3 sequences listed, 19% are singletons. This clonotype was recorded many times. Its antigen remains unidentified. Study-level results: CD8+ cells made up the disease-linked clones, which were relatively rare in peripheral blood. Seemingly distinctive of ankylosing spondylitis blood was a TCR beta motif formed by eight highly homologous variants. Disease-linked clones reportedly concentrated significantly in matched ankylosing spondylitis synovial fluid.

The V and J ends lost 3 bases and 3 bases, in that order; junction bases with no gene match: 9. The CDR3 has 16 amino acids. The V and J genes are TRBV12-3 or TRBV12-4 and TRBJ1-1, with 8 bases lining up with TRBD1. Sequenced material: blood, either unsorted or a sorted T cell fraction (not recorded which). The source is a male donor with ankylosing spondylitis. CDR3 DNA sequence: TGTGCCAGCAGTTTTTCAAGGTCAGGGGGCTACACTGAAGCTTTCTTT. Its protein is CASSFSRSGGYTEAFF.